This T cell receptor beta chain was retrieved from a study of T cell repertoires in cytomegalovirus infection. Across the whole study: Both recently identified HLA-C-restricted and well-studied HLA-B-restricted CMV epitopes were used in the study. Both a matching HLA type and CMV infection were indicated by public TCR beta signatures. Points from the study as a whole: HLA-C-restricted TCR beta clonotypes specific for CMV led the ex vivo response.

This clonotype came up a few times. Its specificity is not known. In TCRdb, the reads were re-called with MiXCR into one record per CDR3 protein. The profile shows around 710,000 distinct CDR3 sequences, just under 30% of them singletons. The clonotype was recovered from a human donor in good health (CMV status not recorded). Some clones in this sample may be carry-over from other donors' samples. Sample: cultured CD8+ T cells from PBMCs, taken from culture after CMV antigen stimulation.

The chain's CDR3 is CASSYRQGDFSYEQYF. Written as DNA, the CDR3 is TGTGCCAGCAGTTACCGACAGGGGGATTTCTCCTACGAGCAGTACTTC. The chain employs TRBV12-3 or TRBV12-4 and TRBJ2-7, with 9 bases fitting TRBD1. V shed 4 bases, J shed 0 bases, and the junction held 7 bases outside the gene matches. The CDR3 consists of 16 residues.